This TCR beta chain is from a study of shared clonotypes between healthy human individuals. Study results and caveats: In general, naive subsets displayed greater estimated richness than memory subsets did.

The CDR3 has 14 amino acids. Germline values: CDR1 MGHRA, CDR2 YSYEKL. J gave up 5 bases and V 1 base, and 1 base lay outside the gene matches. Naive CD8 cells, CD45RO-negative and positively selected for CCR7, excluded terminally differentiated effector memory CD45RA+ cells. Deep-level settings were used for running the assay. The table came from immunoSEQ multiplex PCR; TCRdb's copy has only in-frame clones and leaves some out. The sample contains roughly 1,800,000 clones, around 96% of which appear only once. As regards this clone: What it binds is not known.

Sequenced input: naive CD8+ T cells sorted from blood. The rearrangement uses TRBV4-1 and TRBJ2-1; 8 bases align to TRBD1. This clonotype was obtained from a man aged 18 to 29 in good health. The CDR3 reads CASSQGDRNNEQFF. The CDR3 DNA follows: TGCGCCAGCAGCCAAGGGGACAGGAACAATGAGCAGTTCTTC.